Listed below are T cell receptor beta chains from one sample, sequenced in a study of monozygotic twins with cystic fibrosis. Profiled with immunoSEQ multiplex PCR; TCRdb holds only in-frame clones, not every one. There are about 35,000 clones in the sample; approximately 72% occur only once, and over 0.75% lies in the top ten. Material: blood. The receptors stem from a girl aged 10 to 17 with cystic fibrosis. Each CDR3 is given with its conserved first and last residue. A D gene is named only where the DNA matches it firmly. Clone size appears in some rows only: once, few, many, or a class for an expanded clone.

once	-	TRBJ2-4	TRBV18	CASSPPGSRTTKNIQYF	TGTGCCAGCTCACCACCAGGGTCGCGGACGACCAAAAACATTCAGTACTTC
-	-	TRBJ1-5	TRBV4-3	CASSQESRGQPQHF	TGCGCCAGCAGCCAAGAAAGTCGGGGTCAGCCCCAGCATTTT
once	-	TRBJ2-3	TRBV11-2	CASSPPLGQTDTQYF	TGTGCCAGCAGTCCCCCTTTGGGTCAAACAGATACGCAGTATTTT
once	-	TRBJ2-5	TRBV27	CASSSPLTGQETQYF	TGTGCCAGCAGTTCCCCACTTACAGGGCAAGAGACCCAGTACTTC
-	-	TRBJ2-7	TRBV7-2	CASNIPGASYEQYF	TGTGCCAGCAACATCCCGGGGGCTTCCTACGAGCAGTACTTC
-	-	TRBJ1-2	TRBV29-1	CSVGYGDYGYTF	TGCAGCGTTGGTTACGGGGACTATGGCTACACCTTC
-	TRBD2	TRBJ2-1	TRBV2	CASTQAGASYNEQFF	TGTGCCAGCACCCAAGCGGGAGCTTCCTACAATGAGCAGTTCTTC
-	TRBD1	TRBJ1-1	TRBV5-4	CASSLARGQGTEAFF	TGTGCCAGCAGCTTGGCGAGGGGGCAAGGCACTGAAGCTTTCTTT
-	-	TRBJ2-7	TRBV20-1	CSARDRGDWYF	TGCAGTGCTAGAGATAGAGGGGATTGGTACTTC
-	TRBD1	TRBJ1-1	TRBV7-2	CASSLVAPGTGDTEAFF	TGTGCCAGCAGCTTAGTAGCCCCCGGGACAGGGGACACTGAAGCTTTCTTT
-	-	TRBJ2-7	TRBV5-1	CASSAEGTEYEQYF	TGCGCCAGCAGCGCGGAAGGGACGGAGTACGAGCAGTACTTC
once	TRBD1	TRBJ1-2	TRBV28	CASSPPRTGGMDGYTF	TGTGCCAGCAGTCCTCCACGGACAGGGGGCATGGATGGCTACACCTTC
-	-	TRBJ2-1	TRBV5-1	CASSFGYLWYNEQFF	TGCGCCAGCAGCTTCGGGTATTTGTGGTACAATGAGCAGTTCTTC
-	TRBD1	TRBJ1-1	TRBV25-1	CASAGQLVSEAFF	TGTGCCAGTGCGGGACAGCTTGTATCTGAAGCTTTCTTT
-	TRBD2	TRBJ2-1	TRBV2	CASSLLAGGPNEQFF	TGTGCCAGCAGTCTGCTAGCGGGAGGGCCCAATGAGCAGTTCTTC
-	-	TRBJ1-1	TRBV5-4	CASSSSEERAFF	TGTGCCAGCAGCTCGTCAGAAGAGAGAGCTTTCTTT
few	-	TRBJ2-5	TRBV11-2	CASSPWSTQETQYF	TGTGCCAGCAGCCCATGGTCCACCCAAGAGACCCAGTACTTC
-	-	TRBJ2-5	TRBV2	CASREVPGQGESAGGPRKTQYF	TGTGCCAGCAGGGAAGTACCGGGACAGGGGGAATCAGCGGGAGGGCCGAGGAAGACCCAGTACTTC
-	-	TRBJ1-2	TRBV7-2	CASSLVAGGYGYTF	TGTGCCAGCAGCTTAGTTGCGGGAGGTTATGGCTACACCTTC
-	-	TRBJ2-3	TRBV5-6	CASSARTDTQYF	TGTGCCAGCAGCGCGCGGACAGATACGCAGTATTTT
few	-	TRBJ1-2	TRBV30	CAWSVNSYGYTF	TGTGCCTGGAGTGTGAACAGCTATGGCTACACCTTC
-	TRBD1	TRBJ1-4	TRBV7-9	CASSSRQGGEKLFF	TGTGCCAGCAGCTCAAGACAGGGGGGTGAAAAACTGTTTTTT
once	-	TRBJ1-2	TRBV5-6	CASSFGTAGAYGYTF	TGTGCCAGCAGCTTTGGGACCGCTGGGGCCTATGGCTACACCTTC
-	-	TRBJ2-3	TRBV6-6	CASTTGGHDTQYF	TGTGCCAGCACCACCGGGGGCCACGATACGCAGTATTTT
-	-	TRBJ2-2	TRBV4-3	CASSQAGGETGELFF	TGCGCCAGCAGCCAAGCTGGGGGAGAGACCGGGGAGCTGTTTTTT
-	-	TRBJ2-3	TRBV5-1	CASSSPSRTGTSTDTQYF	TGCGCCAGCAGCTCCCCTTCGAGGACTGGGACAAGCACAGATACGCAGTATTTT
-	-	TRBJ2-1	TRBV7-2	CASSRTRESNNEQFF	TGTGCCAGCAGCCGCACAAGGGAATCCAACAATGAGCAGTTCTTC
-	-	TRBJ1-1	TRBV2	CASRRGGNTEAFF	TGTGCCAGCAGGAGAGGGGGGAACACTGAAGCTTTCTTT
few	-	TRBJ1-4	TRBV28	CASSRLNEKLFF	TGTGCCAGCAGCCGCCTCAATGAAAAACTGTTTTTT
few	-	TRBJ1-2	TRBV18	CASSRGVGDGNYGYTF	TGTGCCAGCTCACGGGGTGTCGGTGACGGCAACTATGGCTACACCTTC
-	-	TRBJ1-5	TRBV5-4	CASSLVPGHSAQHF	TGTGCCAGCAGCTTGGTCCCGGGCCATTCTGCCCAGCATTTT
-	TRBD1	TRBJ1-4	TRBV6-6	CASRDRGRSTNEKLFF	TGTGCCAGCCGGGACAGGGGAAGATCAACTAATGAAAAACTGTTTTTT
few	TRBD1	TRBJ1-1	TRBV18	CASSDRDQDTEAFF	TGTGCCAGCTCGGACAGGGACCAGGACACTGAAGCTTTCTTT
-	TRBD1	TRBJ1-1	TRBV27	CASSPQGWRTEAFF	TGTGCCAGCAGTCCACAGGGGTGGCGGACTGAAGCTTTCTTT
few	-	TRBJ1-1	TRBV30	CAWREPGRNTEAFF	TGTGCCTGGAGGGAACCTGGGAGGAACACTGAAGCTTTCTTT
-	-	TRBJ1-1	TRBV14	CASSSDLNTEAFF	TGTGCCAGCAGCTCGGACTTAAACACTGAAGCTTTCTTT
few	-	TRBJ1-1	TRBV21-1	CASSKEGMDTEAFF	TGTGCCAGCAGCAAAGAAGGTATGGACACTGAAGCTTTCTTT
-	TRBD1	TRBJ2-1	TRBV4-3	CASSREPGQGDNEQFF	TGCGCCAGCAGCCGAGAACCGGGACAGGGGGATAATGAGCAGTTCTTC
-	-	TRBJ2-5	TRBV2	CASTPGETQYF	TGTGCCAGCACCCCGGGGGAGACCCAGTACTTC
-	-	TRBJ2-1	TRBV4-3	CASSQDRSSYNEQFF	TGCGCCAGCAGCCAAGACAGAAGCTCCTACAATGAGCAGTTCTTC
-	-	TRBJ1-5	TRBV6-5	CASSHGRDTQPQHF	TGTGCCAGCAGCCACGGGCGGGACACCCAGCCCCAGCATTTT
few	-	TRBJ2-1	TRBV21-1	CLGAGEQFF	TGCTTAGGGGCGGGTGAGCAGTTCTTC